This T cell receptor (beta chain) is drawn from a study of T cells in localized non-small cell lung cancer. Looked up from germline, CDR1 is SGHDT and CDR2 is YYEEEE. V lost 2 bases, J lost 0 bases, and 12 bases lay in between. The CDR3 is 16 residues long. This clone was found once. Profiled with immunoSEQ multiplex PCR; TCRdb holds only in-frame clones, not every one. The sample has 70,000 to 85,000 clones; 84% are singletons. This clonotype was sampled from a female donor over 55 with stage I lung adenocarcinoma. Sequenced material: peripheral blood, taken before any cancer treatment. The gene calls are TRBV5-6 and TRBJ2-1; D possibly matches TRBD1 or TRBD2 (5 bases each). The CDR3 DNA is TGTGCCAGCAGCTTTGAGGGGTCGAGCTCCTACAATGAGCAGTTCTTC. It translates to CASSFEGSSSYNEQFF.